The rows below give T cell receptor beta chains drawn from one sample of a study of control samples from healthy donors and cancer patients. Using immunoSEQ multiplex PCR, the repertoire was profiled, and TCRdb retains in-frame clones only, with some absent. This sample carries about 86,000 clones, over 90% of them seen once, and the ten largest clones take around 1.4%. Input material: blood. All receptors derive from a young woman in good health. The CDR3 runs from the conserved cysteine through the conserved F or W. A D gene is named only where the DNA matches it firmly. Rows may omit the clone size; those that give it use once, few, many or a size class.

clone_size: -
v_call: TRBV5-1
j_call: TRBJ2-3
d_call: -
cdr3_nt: TGCGCCAGCAGCCCCTTCGGGGGGCAAAGCACAGATACGCAGTATTTT
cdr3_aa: CASSPFGGQSTDTQYF

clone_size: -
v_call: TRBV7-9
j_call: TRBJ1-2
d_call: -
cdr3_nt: TGTGCCAGCAGCCCCCGGTCACATCCACAGAACTATGGCTACACCTTC
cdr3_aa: CASSPRSHPQNYGYTF

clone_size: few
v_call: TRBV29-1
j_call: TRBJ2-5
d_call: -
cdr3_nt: TGCAGCGTTGACAGACCCGCGAGCTCGACAGGAAACCAAGAGACCCAGTACTTC
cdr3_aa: CSVDRPASSTGNQETQYF

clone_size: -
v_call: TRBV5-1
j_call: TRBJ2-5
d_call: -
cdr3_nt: TGCGCCAGCAAAAGGACCTCGAAAGAGACCCAGTACTTC
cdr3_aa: CASKRTSKETQYF

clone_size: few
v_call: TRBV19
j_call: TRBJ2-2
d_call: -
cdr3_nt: TGTGCCAGTAGACCCGGGACTCCAGGGGGAAGCGGGGAGCTGTTTTTT
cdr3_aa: CASRPGTPGGSGELFF

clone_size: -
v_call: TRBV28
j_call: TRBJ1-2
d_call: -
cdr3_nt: TGTGCCAGCAGTCTAGGACAACACTATGGCTACACCTTC
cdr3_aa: CASSLGQHYGYTF

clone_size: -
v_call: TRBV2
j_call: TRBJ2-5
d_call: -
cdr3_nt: TGTGCCAGCACTCAAGAGACCCAGTACTTC
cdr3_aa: CASTQETQYF

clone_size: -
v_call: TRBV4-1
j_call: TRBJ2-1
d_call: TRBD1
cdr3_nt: TGCGCCAGCAGCCAACTCCGGGACAGGCACAATGAGCAGTTCTTC
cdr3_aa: CASSQLRDRHNEQFF

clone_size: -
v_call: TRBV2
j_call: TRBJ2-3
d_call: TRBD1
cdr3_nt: TGTGCCAGCAGCGATATCGGACAGGGGGACACAGATACGCAGTATTTT
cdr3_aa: CASSDIGQGDTDTQYF

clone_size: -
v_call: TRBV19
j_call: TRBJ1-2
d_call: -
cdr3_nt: TGTGCCACTTCATCGGGCCACTCAGGCCTGATCCTCTATGGCTACACCTTC
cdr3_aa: CATSSGHSGLILYGYTF

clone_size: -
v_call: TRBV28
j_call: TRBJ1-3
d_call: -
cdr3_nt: TGTGCCAGCATCGCGGCACCTCCTCTAAGAAACACCATATATTTT
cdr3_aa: CASIAAPPLRNTIYF

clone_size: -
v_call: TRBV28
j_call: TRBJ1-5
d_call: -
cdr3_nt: TGTGCCAGCAGTCCACAGGACATACCCAATCAGCCCCAGCATTTT
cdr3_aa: CASSPQDIPNQPQHF

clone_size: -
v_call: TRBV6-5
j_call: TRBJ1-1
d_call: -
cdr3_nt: TGTGCCAGCAGTTACTCGATTTGGGGGAACACTGAAGCTTTCTTT
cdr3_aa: CASSYSIWGNTEAFF

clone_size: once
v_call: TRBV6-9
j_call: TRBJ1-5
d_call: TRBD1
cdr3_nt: TGTGCCAGCAGTAGGGCCGGAGACAGGGGCCCCTGGGATCCCCAGCATTTT
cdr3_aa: CASSRAGDRGPWDPQHF

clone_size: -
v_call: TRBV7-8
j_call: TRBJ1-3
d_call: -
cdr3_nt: TGTGCCAGCAGCTTAGGACACTCTGGAAACACCATATATTTT
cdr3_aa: CASSLGHSGNTIYF

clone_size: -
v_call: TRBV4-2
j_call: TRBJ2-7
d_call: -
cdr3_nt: TGTGCCAGCAGCTCCCCCTCTCCCTCCTCCGAGCAGTACTTC
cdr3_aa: CASSSPSPSSEQYF

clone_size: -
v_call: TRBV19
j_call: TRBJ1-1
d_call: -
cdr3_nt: TGTGCCAGTAGTACCGGCGACAGGAACACTGAAGCTTTCTTT
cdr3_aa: CASSTGDRNTEAFF

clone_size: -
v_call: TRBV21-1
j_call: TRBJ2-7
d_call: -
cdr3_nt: TGTGCCAGCACCACGGGACTAGCGGGGTTCTACGAGCAGTACTTC
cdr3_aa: CASTTGLAGFYEQYF

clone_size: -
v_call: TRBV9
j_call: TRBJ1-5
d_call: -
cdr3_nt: TGTGCCAGCAGCGTAGGGGTTAGCAATCAGCCCCAGCATTTT
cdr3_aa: CASSVGVSNQPQHF

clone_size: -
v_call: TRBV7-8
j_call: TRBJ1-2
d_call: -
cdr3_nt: TGTGCCAGCAGCCCCTCCATAGGGGGCTACACCTTC
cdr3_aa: CASSPSIGGYTF

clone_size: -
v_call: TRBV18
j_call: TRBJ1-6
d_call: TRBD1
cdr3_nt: TGTGCCAGCTCACCACCTGCAACAGGGGGGGATTCACCCCTCCACTTT
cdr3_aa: CASSPPATGGDSPLHF

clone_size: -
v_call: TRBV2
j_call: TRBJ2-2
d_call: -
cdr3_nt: TGTGCCAGCAGGAGATATAACACCGGGGAGCTGTTTTTT
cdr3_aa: CASRRYNTGELFF

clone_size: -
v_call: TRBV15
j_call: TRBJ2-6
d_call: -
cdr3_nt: TGTGCCACCAGCAGCTTACCAATTCTAACAGGGCCAGCCTACTCTGGGGCCAACGTCCTGACTTTC
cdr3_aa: CATSSLPILTGPAYSGANVLTF

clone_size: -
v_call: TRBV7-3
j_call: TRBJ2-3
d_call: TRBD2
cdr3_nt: TGTGCCAGCAGCTTATATGGGGGGCGAAGGACTAGCGGGAGATTGACCCCAGATACGCAGTATTTT
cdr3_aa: CASSLYGGRRTSGRLTPDTQYF

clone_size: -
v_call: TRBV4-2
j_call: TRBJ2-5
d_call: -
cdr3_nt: TGTGCCAGCAGCCACGGGGATTCTGGGGGTAAAGAGACCCAGTACTTC
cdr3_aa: CASSHGDSGGKETQYF

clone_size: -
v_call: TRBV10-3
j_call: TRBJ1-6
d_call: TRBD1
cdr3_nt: TGTGCCATCAGTGGACAGGGAACCGAAAATTCACCCCTCCACTTT
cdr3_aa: CAISGQGTENSPLHF

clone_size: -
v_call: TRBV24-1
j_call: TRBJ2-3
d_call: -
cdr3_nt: TGTGCCACCAGTCAGTCCGGAAGCCGCACAGATACGCAGTATTTT
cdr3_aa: CATSQSGSRTDTQYF

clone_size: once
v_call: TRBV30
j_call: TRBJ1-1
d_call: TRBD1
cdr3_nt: TGCTCCGGGACAGGGAATTTGGTGACTGAAGCTTTCTTT
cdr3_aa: CSGTGNLVTEAFF

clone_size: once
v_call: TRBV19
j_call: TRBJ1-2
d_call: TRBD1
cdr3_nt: TGTGCCAGTCGCCTCGGGGTGGCAGGGGGCGAGGGCTACACCTTC
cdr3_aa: CASRLGVAGGEGYTF

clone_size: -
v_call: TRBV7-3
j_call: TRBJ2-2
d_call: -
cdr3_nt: TGTGCCAGCAGCCACCTGGGTGGTGGGACCGGGGAGCTGTTTTTT
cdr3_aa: CASSHLGGGTGELFF

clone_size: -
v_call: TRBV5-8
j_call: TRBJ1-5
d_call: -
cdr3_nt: TGTGCCAGCAGCCCGAGGTTCGTCCGGCCCCAGCATTTT
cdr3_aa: CASSPRFVRPQHF

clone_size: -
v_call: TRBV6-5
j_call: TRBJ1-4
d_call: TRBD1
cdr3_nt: TGTGCCAGCGAGTCGGGACAGACTAATGAAAAACTGTTTTTT
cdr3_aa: CASESGQTNEKLFF

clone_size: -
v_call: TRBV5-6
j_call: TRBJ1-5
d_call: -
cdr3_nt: TGTGCCAGCAGCTTGGGCAGGTATAGCAATCAGCCCCAGCATTTT
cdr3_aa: CASSLGRYSNQPQHF

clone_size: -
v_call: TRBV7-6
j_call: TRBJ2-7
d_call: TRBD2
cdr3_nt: TGTGCCAGCAGCGAAGTGACGGGACTAGCGGGATCCGAGCAGTACTTC
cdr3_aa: CASSEVTGLAGSEQYF

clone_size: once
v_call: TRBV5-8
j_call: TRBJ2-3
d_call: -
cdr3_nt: TGTGCCAGCAGCTTAGGAGCGACCATCACAGATACGCAGTATTTT
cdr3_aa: CASSLGATITDTQYF

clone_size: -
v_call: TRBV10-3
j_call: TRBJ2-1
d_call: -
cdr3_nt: TGTGCCATCAAGGGGGGAGGGCAGTACAATGAGCAGTTCTTC
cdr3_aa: CAIKGGGQYNEQFF

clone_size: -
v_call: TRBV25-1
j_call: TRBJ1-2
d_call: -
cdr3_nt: TGTGCCAGCAGTCAGCCCGGGAGCCCCTATGGCTACACCTTC
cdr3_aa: CASSQPGSPYGYTF

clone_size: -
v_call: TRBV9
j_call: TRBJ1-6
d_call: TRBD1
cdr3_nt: TGTGCCAGCAGCGTAGGTGGGACAGGGGATTCACCCCTCCACTTT
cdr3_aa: CASSVGGTGDSPLHF

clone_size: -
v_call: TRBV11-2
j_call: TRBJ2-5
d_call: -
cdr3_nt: TGTGCCAGCAGAAACAGCCCGGGGGCAGAGACCCAGTACTTC
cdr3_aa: CASRNSPGAETQYF

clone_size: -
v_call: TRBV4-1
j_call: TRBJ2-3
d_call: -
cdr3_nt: TGCGCCAGCAGCCAAGGAGGGGACACAGATACGCAGTATTTT
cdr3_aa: CASSQGGDTDTQYF

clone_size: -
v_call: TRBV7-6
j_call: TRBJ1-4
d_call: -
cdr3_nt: TGTGCCAGCAGCTTAATAGGGGATGGTAATGAAAAACTGTTTTTT
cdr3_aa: CASSLIGDGNEKLFF

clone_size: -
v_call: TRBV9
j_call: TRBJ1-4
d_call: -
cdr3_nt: TGTGCCAGCAGCGTAGGGCCAGGGGCCTTAACTAATGAAAAACTGTTTTTT
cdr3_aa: CASSVGPGALTNEKLFF

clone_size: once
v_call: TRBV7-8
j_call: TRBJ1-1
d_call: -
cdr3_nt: TGTGCCAGCAGCTTAGAATGGGTGAACACTGAAGCTTTCTTT
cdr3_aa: CASSLEWVNTEAFF

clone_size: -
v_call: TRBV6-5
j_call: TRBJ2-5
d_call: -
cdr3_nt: TGTGCCAGCAGTTACTCGGGTAGTTCCCACCAAGAGACCCAGTACTTC
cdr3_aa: CASSYSGSSHQETQYF

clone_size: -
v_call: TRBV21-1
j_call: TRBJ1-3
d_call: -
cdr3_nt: TGTGCCAGCAGCAAAAGGGGGGGGCCTGTAAACACCATATATTTT
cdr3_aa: CASSKRGGPVNTIYF

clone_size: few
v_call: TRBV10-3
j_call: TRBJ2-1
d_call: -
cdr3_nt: TGTGCCATCAGTGATGGCACTCTGGCAGGCTCCTACAATGAGCAGTTCTTC
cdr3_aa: CAISDGTLAGSYNEQFF

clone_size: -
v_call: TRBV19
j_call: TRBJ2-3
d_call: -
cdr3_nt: TGTGCCAGTAGTCGGGGGCCCAACACAGATACGCAGTATTTT
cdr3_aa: CASSRGPNTDTQYF

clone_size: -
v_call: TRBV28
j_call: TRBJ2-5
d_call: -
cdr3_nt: TGTGCCAGCAGGACCGCGGGCCTCGAGAAGAAAGAGACCCAGTACTTC
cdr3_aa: CASRTAGLEKKETQYF

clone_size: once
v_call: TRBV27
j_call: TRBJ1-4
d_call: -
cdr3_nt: TGTGCCAGCAGTCCCAGGACATTTGAAAAACTGTTTTTT
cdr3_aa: CASSPRTFEKLFF

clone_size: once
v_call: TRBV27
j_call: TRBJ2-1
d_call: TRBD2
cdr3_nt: TGTGCCAGCAGAAGGCTAGCGGGAGACAATGAGCAGTTCTTC
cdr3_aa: CASRRLAGDNEQFF

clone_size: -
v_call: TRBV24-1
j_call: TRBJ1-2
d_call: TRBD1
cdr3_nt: TGTGCCACCAGCTGGACAGGATCCTATGGCTACACCTTC
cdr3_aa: CATSWTGSYGYTF

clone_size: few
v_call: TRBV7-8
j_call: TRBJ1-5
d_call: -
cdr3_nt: TGTGCCAGTAGCCGGGACGGTGGCGGATTGAGCAATCAGCCCCAGCATTTT
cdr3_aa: CASSRDGGGLSNQPQHF

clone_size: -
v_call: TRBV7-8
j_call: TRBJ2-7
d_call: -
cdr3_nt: TGTGCCAGCAGCTTATGGTCCTACGAGCAGTACTTC
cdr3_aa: CASSLWSYEQYF

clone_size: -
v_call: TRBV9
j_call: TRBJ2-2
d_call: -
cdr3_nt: TGTGCCAGTAGGGCGGGACAGAACACCGGGGAGCTGTTTTTT
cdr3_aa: CASRAGQNTGELFF